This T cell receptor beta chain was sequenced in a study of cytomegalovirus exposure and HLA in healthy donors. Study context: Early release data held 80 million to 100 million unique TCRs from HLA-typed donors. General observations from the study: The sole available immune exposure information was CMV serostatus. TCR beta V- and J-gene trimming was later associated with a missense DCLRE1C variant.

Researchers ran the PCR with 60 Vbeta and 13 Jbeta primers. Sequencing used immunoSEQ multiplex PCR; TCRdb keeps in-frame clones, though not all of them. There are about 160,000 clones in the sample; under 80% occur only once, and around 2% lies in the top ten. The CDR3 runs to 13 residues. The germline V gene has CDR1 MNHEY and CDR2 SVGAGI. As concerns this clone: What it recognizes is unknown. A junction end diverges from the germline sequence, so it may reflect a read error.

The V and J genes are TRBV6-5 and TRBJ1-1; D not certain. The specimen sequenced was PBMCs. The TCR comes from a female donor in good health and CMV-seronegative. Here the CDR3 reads CASSYQVNAEAFF. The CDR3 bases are TGTGCCAGCAGTTACCAGGTGAACGCTGAAGCTTTCTTT.